This T cell receptor beta chain was recovered during a study of vaccination and CD4 T cells after COVID-19. The Oncomine TCR Beta short-read assay generated sequence data from the DNA of cultured CD4+ T cells. Using its own MiXCR run on the PCR reads, TCRdb lists one record per CDR3 protein. The sample lists some 12,000 distinct CDR3 sequences; roughly 58% were seen once. The sample's treatment: roughly 10-day PBMC culture with coronavirus spike peptide pools or control peptides (ViraFEST assay). These CD4+ T cells came from approximately ten-day cultures by negative selection. This clonotype is labeled large. Its matching antigen is unknown. CDR1 is SGHVS and CDR2 is FQNEAQ in the germline V gene. V shed 5 bases, J shed 4 bases, and the junction held 2 bases outside the gene matches. The CDR3 loop spans 15 amino acids.

The rearrangement uses TRBV7-8 and TRBJ2-5, with 15 bases that match TRBD2. Sequenced material: CD4+ T cells from blood, cultured in vitro. This receptor was identified in a human donor who had recovered from COVID-19. The CDR3 region has the DNA TGTGCCAGCAGCCCGGGACTAGCGGGAGGAGAGACCCAGTACTTC. It codes for CASSPGLAGGETQYF. The whole variable domain, remainder taken from reference TRBV7-8 and TRBJ2-5, is GAGVSQSPRYKVAKRGQDVALRCDPISGHVSLFWYQQALGQGPEFLTYFQNEAQLDKSGLPSDRFFAERPEGSVSTLKIQRTQQEDSAVYLCASSPGLAGGETQYFGPGTRLLVL.